This TCR beta chain emerged from a study of T-cell reconstitution after alpha-beta-depleted transplantation in children. V trimming: 0 bases; J trimming: 1 base; junction bases outside the gene matches: 8. Germline values: CDR1 MNHEY, CDR2 SVGAGI. This CDR3 is 18 amino acids long. The TCRbeta library incorporated unique molecular identifiers. TCRdb fed the PCR reads into MiXCR, producing one record per CDR3 protein. Of about 210,000 distinct CDR3 sequences in the sample, approximately 15% were seen once. The sequenced sample was PBMCs, mostly from graft donor cells, obtained 360 days after TCRalphabeta/CD19-depleted stem cell transplant. This TCR was sampled from a male patient between 2 and 15 years old who had a stem cell transplant for acute lymphoblastic leukemia, so the T cells may come from the graft donor. V gene TRBV6-5 combines with J gene TRBJ2-7, with 11 bases fitting TRBD2. As DNA, the CDR3 is TGTGCCAGCAGTTACTCTGGCCTAGCGGGGGGATTTTCCTACGAGCAGTACTTC. It codes for CASSYSGLAGGFSYEQYF.